The T cell receptor (beta chain) described here comes from a study of T cell changes during pregnancy in multiple sclerosis. The V end lost 0 bases, the J end lost 0 bases, and 15 bases lay between the germline ends. The CDR3 runs 17 residues. Per germline, CDR1 SQVTM and CDR2 ANQGSEA. Method: immunoSEQ multiplex PCR; TCRdb's copy keeps in-frame clones and lacks some. The sample shows some 27,000 clones, roughly nine tenths of them seen only once. The clonotype originates from a female donor in good health, enrolled as a control in a pregnancy study. The rearrangement uses TRBV29-1 and TRBJ2-1; maybe TRBD2 (5 bases). This material consisted of CD4+ T cells from peripheral blood mononuclear cells, taken in the first trimester of pregnancy. The CDR3 reads CSVEDEGRRASYNEQFF. For the CDR3, the DNA is TGCAGCGTTGAAGATGAGGGTAGAAGAGCCTCCTACAATGAGCAGTTCTTC.